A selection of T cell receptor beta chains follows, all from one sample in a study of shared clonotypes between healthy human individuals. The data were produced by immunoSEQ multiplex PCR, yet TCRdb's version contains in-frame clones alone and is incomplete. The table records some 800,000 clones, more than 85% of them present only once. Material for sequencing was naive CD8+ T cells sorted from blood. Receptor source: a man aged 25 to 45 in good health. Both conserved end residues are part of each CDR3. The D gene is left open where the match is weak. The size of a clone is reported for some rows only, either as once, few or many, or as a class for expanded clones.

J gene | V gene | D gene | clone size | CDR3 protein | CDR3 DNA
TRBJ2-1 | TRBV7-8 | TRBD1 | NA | CASSYRTGQGEDEQFF | TGTGCCAGCAGCTATAGGACCGGACAGGGGGAGGATGAGCAGTTCTTC
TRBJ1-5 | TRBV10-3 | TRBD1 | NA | CAIGTGNNQPQHF | TGTGCCATCGGGACAGGGAACAATCAGCCCCAGCATTTT
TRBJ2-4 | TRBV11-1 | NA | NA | CASSPMVGLAKNIQYF | TGTGCCAGCAGCCCTATGGTCGGTCTGGCCAAAAACATTCAGTACTTC
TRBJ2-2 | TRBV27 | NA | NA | CASSLDSDPYTGELFF | TGTGCCAGCAGTTTAGATTCAGACCCCTACACCGGGGAGCTGTTTTTT
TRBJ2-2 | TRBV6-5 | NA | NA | CASSYSLNTGELFF | TGTGCCAGCAGTTACAGTCTAAACACCGGGGAGCTGTTTTTT
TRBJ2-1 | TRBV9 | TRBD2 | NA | CASSVSGSVYNEQFF | TGTGCCAGCAGCGTTAGCGGGAGCGTCTACAATGAGCAGTTCTTC
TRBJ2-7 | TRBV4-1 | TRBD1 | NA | CASSREAGTAYEQYF | TGCGCCAGCAGCCGAGAGGCCGGGACAGCCTACGAGCAGTACTTC
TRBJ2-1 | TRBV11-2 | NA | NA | CASSSLGEQFF | TGTGCCAGCAGCTCTCTGGGTGAGCAGTTCTTC
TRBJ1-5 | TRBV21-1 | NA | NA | CASSKGSEGVLRQPQHF | TGTGCCAGCAGCAAAGGATCGGAGGGGGTTTTGAGACAGCCCCAGCATTTT
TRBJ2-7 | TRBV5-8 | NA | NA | CASSLGQRTHEQYF | TGTGCCAGCAGCTTGGGACAGCGAACCCACGAGCAGTACTTC
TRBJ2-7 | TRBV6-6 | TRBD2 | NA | CAAGAGGSYEQYF | TGTGCCGCGGGGGCGGGAGGGTCCTACGAGCAGTACTTC
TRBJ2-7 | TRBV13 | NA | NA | CASSHRGGAYEQYF | TGTGCCAGCAGTCATCGCGGAGGGGCCTACGAGCAGTACTTC
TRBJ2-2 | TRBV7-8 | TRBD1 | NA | CASSLPDRELTKNTGELFF | TGTGCCAGCAGCCTGCCGGACAGGGAGCTGACGAAAAACACCGGGGAGCTGTTTTTT
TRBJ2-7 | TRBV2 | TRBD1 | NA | CASCRGTYEQYF | TGTGCCAGCTGCAGGGGGACGTACGAGCAGTACTTC
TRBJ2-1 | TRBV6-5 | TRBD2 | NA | CASSSLTSGLYNEQFF | TGTGCCAGCAGTTCCTTGACTAGCGGACTCTACAATGAGCAGTTCTTC
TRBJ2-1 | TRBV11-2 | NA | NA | CASSPLGYEQFF | TGTGCCAGCAGCCCCCTGGGATACGAGCAGTTCTTC
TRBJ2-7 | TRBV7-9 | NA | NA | CASSLLAGSSYEQYF | TGTGCCAGCAGCTTATTGGCCGGGAGCTCCTACGAGCAGTACTTC
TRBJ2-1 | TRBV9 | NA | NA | CASSLYNEQFF | TGTGCCAGCAGCTTATACAATGAGCAGTTCTTC
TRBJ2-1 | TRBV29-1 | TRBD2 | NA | CSVLGRRYNEQFF | TGCAGCGTTCTCGGGAGGAGGTACAATGAGCAGTTCTTC
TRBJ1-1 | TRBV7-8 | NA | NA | CASSLIGNTEAFF | TGTGCCAGCAGCTTAATAGGGAACACTGAAGCTTTCTTT
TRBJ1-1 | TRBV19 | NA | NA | CASSILQHRNEAFF | TGTGCCAGTAGTATTCTCCAGCATAGAAATGAAGCTTTCTTT
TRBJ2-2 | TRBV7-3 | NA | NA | CASSSKTGELFF | TGTGCCAGCAGCTCCAAAACCGGGGAGCTGTTTTTT
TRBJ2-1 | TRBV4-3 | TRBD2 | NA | CASSQDWTSGRHGGYNEQFF | TGCGCCAGCAGCCAAGACTGGACTAGCGGGAGGCACGGAGGTTACAATGAGCAGTTCTTC
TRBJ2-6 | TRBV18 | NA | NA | CASSTLTNSGANVLTF | TGTGCCAGCTCAACCCTGACGAACTCTGGGGCCAACGTCCTGACTTTC
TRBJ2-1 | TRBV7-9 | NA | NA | CASSLGTGDNEQFF | TGTGCCAGCAGCTTGGGCACGGGGGACAATGAGCAGTTCTTC
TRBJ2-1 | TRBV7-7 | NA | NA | CASSQMGSIEQFF | TGTGCTAGCAGCCAGATGGGTTCGATTGAGCAGTTCTTC
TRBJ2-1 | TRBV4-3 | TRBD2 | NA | CASSQDGTSDPEQFF | TGCGCCAGCAGCCAAGATGGGACTAGCGACCCTGAGCAGTTCTTC
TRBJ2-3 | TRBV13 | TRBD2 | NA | CASSLLLAEYTDTQYF | TGTGCCAGCAGCCTTCTGCTAGCGGAGTACACAGATACGCAGTATTTT
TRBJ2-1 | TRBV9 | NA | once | CASSVGLGDNEQFF | TGTGCCAGCAGCGTAGGGTTAGGGGACAATGAGCAGTTCTTC
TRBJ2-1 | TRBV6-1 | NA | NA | CASSGPLGASSYNEQFF | TGTGCCAGCAGTGGACCGTTGGGAGCTAGCTCCTACAATGAGCAGTTCTTC
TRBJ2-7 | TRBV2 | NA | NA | CASVAEPYEQYF | TGTGCCAGCGTGGCAGAACCCTACGAGCAGTACTTC
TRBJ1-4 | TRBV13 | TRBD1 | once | CASTGQGVGGKLFF | TGTGCCAGCACCGGACAGGGCGTAGGGGGAAAACTGTTTTTT
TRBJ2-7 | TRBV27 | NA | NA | CASSPATSPYEQYF | TGTGCCAGCTCCCCGGCGACATCTCCCTACGAGCAGTACTTC
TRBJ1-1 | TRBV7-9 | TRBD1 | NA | CASTLGQGLPEAFF | TGTGCCAGCACCCTAGGACAGGGGCTCCCTGAAGCTTTCTTT
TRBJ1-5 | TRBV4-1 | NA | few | CASSQEPGNQPQHF | TGCGCCAGCAGCCAAGAACCAGGTAACCAGCCCCAGCATTTT
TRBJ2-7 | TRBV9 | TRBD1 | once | CASSPGTALYEQYF | TGTGCCAGCAGCCCCGGGACAGCCCTCTACGAGCAGTACTTC
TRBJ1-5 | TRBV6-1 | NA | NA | CASSVKGVVQPQHF | TGTGCCAGCAGTGTTAAGGGGGTAGTTCAGCCCCAGCATTTT
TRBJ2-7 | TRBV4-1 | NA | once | CASSQDRSRVYEQYF | TGCGCCAGCAGCCAAGATAGGTCCAGGGTGTACGAGCAGTACTTC
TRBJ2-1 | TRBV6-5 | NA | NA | CASTFYEGSNNEQFF | TGTGCCAGCACCTTTTATGAGGGGAGCAACAATGAGCAGTTCTTC
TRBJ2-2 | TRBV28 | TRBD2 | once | CASSLRTSYGELFF | TGTGCCAGCAGTTTGCGGACTAGCTATGGGGAGCTGTTTTTT
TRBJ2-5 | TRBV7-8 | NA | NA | CASNTGGGILQETQYF | TGTGCCAGCAACACGGGAGGGGGCATACTTCAAGAGACCCAGTACTTC
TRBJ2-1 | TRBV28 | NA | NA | CASSLGWGFEQFF | TGTGCCAGCAGCCTCGGTTGGGGCTTTGAGCAGTTCTTC
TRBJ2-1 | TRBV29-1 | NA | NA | CSVVLDSRNEQFF | TGCAGCGTTGTCCTGGACAGTCGGAATGAGCAGTTCTTC
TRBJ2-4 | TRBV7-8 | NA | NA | CASSPHRFGNIQYF | TGTGCCAGCAGCCCTCATCGGTTTGGAAACATTCAGTACTTC
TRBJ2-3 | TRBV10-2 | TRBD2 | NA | CASGIAGFSDTQYF | TGCGCCAGCGGAATAGCGGGATTCTCGGATACGCAGTATTTT
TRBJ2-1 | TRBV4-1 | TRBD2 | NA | CASSQVLAGANEQFF | TGCGCCAGCAGCCAAGTACTAGCGGGAGCCAATGAGCAGTTCTTC
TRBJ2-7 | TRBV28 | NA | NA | CASRWNYEQYF | TGTGCCAGCAGGTGGAACTACGAGCAGTACTTC
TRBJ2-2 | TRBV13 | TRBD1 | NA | CASNRQGLGTGELFF | TGTGCCAGCAACCGACAGGGGTTAGGAACCGGGGAGCTGTTTTTT
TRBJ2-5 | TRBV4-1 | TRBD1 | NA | CASSQADRAKETQYF | TGCGCCAGCAGCCAAGCAGACAGGGCGAAAGAGACCCAGTACTTC
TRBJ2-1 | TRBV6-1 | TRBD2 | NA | CASVGGRVNEQFF | TGTGCCAGCGTCGGCGGGAGAGTGAATGAGCAGTTCTTC
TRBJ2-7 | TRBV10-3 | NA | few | CAISGQATYEQYF | TGTGCCATCAGTGGGCAGGCCACTTACGAGCAGTACTTC
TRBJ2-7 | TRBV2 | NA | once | CASGRLGGGRDEQYF | TGTGCCAGCGGGCGCTTAGGGGGGGGCCGCGACGAGCAGTACTTC